What follows describes a single TCR beta chain. Its specificity is unknown. The data stem from a study of human T cells and chemical hapten exposure. Regarding the study as a whole: While controls formed fewer of them, expanded TCRs formed significantly more large CDR3 similarity clusters.

Time point defined: pre-sensitization, week 0. Treatment specified: therapeutic diphenylcyclopropenone sensitization with weekly scalp DPC. Trimming pared 1 base from V and 15 bases from J, leaving 16 bases between. The CDR3 is 13 amino acids. TCRdb reprocessed the RACE reads via MiXCR and lists one record per CDR3 protein. The sample shows roughly 64,000 distinct CDR3 sequences, around 11% of them seen only once. Sequencing used whole blood, obtained in connection with sensitization to the hapten diphenylcyclopropenone (DPC). The rearrangement joins TRBV12-3 or TRBV12-4 to TRBJ2-1; D tentatively reads TRBD1 or TRBD2 (5 bases each). The clonotype comes from a woman aged 40 to 50 with alopecia areata. Some clones in this sample may be carry-over from other donors' samples. Written as DNA, the CDR3 is TGTGCCAGCAGTTTAGGGGTGGGGGAAGGTCTGTTCTTC. Protein product: CASSLGVGEGLFF.